These 14 T cell receptor beta chains were all obtained from the same sample, sequenced in a study of blood T cell repertoires in COVID-19. Generated by immunoSEQ multiplex PCR, the TCRdb table keeps only in-frame clones and is missing some. The data show about 74,000 clones, around three quarters seen once. The sequenced material came from peripheral blood. Source of these receptors: a human donor in a cohort sampled during active COVID-19.

The chain uses TRBV5-1 and TRBJ2-3; TRBD1 matches at 10 bases. This CDR3 is built from 17 residues. J lost 4 bases, V lost 1 base, and 9 bases had no gene match. Germline CDR1 is SGHRS and CDR2 is YFSETQ. CDR3 in DNA: TGCGCCAGCAGCTTGAGGTCCGGGACAGGGGTGGCAGATACGCAGTATTTT. Amino acids: CASSLRSGTGVADTQYF.

The V call is TRBV5-1, the J call TRBJ2-1; 8 bases line up with TRBD2. After removal of 0 bases from V and 5 bases from J, the junction contained 7 bases not matched to a gene. Germline assignment: CDR1 SGHRS and CDR2 YFSETQ. The CDR3 covers 16 residues. CDR3 coding DNA: TGCGCCAGCAGCTTGGCAACTAGCGGAGGAAACAATGAGCAGTTCTTC. This sequence encodes CASSLATSGGNNEQFF.

This clone has only a few counts. The chain employs TRBV19 and TRBJ2-1; 8 positions agree with TRBD2. The CDR3 is 16 residues long. Germline V gene sequence: CDR1 LNHDA, CDR2 SQIVND (reference sequence). J lost 0 bases, V lost 4 bases, and 5 bases had no gene match. CDR3 in DNA: TGTGCCAGTAGTAGGCGGGAGGCGAGCTCCTACAATGAGCAGTTCTTC. Protein sequence: CASSRREASSYNEQFF.

V usage is TRBV29-1 and J usage is TRBJ2-5, with D maybe TRBD2 (7 bases). CDR1 and CDR2 from the germline V gene are SQVTM and ANQGSEA. The CDR3 is 13 amino acids. With 1 base removed from V and 5 bases from J, the gap between germline ends came to 11 bases. The CDR3 DNA reads as TGCAGCGTTGAAGTGGGGGGGGCGGAGACCCAGTACTTC. Translating it yields CSVEVGGAETQYF.

CDR3 sequence: CASSSTRPGTEAFF. CDR3 bases: TGTGCCAGCAGCTCGACCCGACCGGGGACTGAAGCTTTCTTT. The chain joins TRBV7-8 to TRBJ1-1; no definite D call. The CDR3 has 14 residues. Germline CDR1 and CDR2: SGHVS and FQNEAQ. Trimming stripped 4 bases from V and 5 bases from J, with 14 bases between. The full variable domain, with the rest looked up from reference TRBV7-8 and TRBJ1-1, is GAGVSQSPRYKVAKRGQDVALRCDPISGHVSLFWYQQALGQGPEFLTYFQNEAQLDKSGLPSDRFFAERPEGSVSTLKIQRTQQEDSAVYLCASSSTRPGTEAFFGQGTRLTVV.

V gene TRBV11-2 combines with J gene TRBJ2-1, with 11 positions matching TRBD2. Trimming at V came to 4 bases and at J to 9 bases, leaving 14 bases not matched to a gene. The CDR3 is 17 amino acids. Germline V gene sequence: CDR1 SGHAT, CDR2 FQNNGV. This CDR3 is CASSSGLTSGRVVEQFF. CDR3 nucleotides: TGTGCCAGCAGCTCGGGCCTCACTAGCGGGAGAGTCGTTGAGCAGTTCTTC.

This chain joins TRBV6-5 and TRBJ2-5; perhaps TRBD2 as D (6 bases). The V gene's germline CDR1 is MNHEY and CDR2 SVGAGI. The CDR3 runs to 13 residues. V lost 5 bases and J lost 5, with 12 bases in between. The CDR3 loop reads CASSPPGVETQYF. The CDR3 nucleotides are TGTGCCAGCAGTCCACCGGGGGTCGAGACCCAGTACTTC.

The rearrangement links TRBV2 to TRBJ2-3; 8 bases match TRBD2. Germline V gives CDR1 SNHLY, CDR2 FYNNEI. Trimming at V came to 0 bases and at J to 1 base, leaving 6 bases not matched to a gene. The CDR3 covers 17 residues. In DNA form, the CDR3 reads TGTGCCAGCAGTGAAGCCCCAAGCGGGAGTGGCACAGATACGCAGTATTTT. Amino acids: CASSEAPSGSGTDTQYF.

The chain has TRBV15 and TRBJ1-3; D is ambiguous. Germline V CDR1 and CDR2: LNHNV, YYDKDF (reference sequence). The germline V and J ends were trimmed by 5 bases and 4 bases, with 15 bases remaining between them. This CDR3 contains 15 residues. The CDR3 reads CATSPRRALGNTIYF. CDR3 bases: TGTGCCACCAGCCCTCGGAGGGCGCTCGGAAACACCATATATTTT. The entire variable domain, with the rest obtained from reference TRBV15 and TRBJ1-3, is as follows: DAMVIQNPRYQVTQFGKPVTLSCSQTLNHNVMYWYQQKSSQAPKLLFHYYDKDFNNEADTPDNFQSRRPNTSFCFLDIRSPGLGDTAMYLCATSPRRALGNTIYFGEGSWLTVV.

V and J are TRBV28 and TRBJ2-7; no definite D call. With 6 bases removed from V and 6 bases from J, the gap between germline ends came to 12 bases. The CDR3 totals 12 residues. Germline values: CDR1 MDHEN, CDR2 SYDVKM. This CDR3 is CASRLQSSEQYF. The CDR3 DNA reads TGTGCCAGCAGATTACAGTCATCCGAGCAGTACTTC.

This chain joins TRBV30 and TRBJ1-5; unclear D gene. CDR1 is GTSNPN, CDR2 SVGIG, per germline (reference sequence). This CDR3 region has 16 residues. V lost 3 bases and J 4 bases, leaving 19 bases between the germline ends. CDR3 residues: CAWSRPAGFGNQPQHF. Written as DNA, the CDR3 is TGTGCCTGGAGCCGTCCCGCGGGGTTTGGTAATCAGCCCCAGCATTTT. Drawing the rest from reference TRBV30 and TRBJ1-5, the complete variable domain is SQTIHQWPATLVQPVGSPLSLECTVEGTSNPNLYWYRQAAGRGLQLLFYSVGIGQISSEVPQNLSASRPQDRQFILSSKKLLLSDSGFYLCAWSRPAGFGNQPQHFGDGTRLSIL.

The gene calls are TRBV5-1 and TRBJ2-1, with 9 bases fitting TRBD2. Trimming at V came to 4 bases and at J to 8 bases, leaving 13 bases not matched to a gene. In germline, CDR1 is SGHRS, CDR2 YFSETQ. The CDR3 contains 16 residues. CDR3 sequence: CASSARLGAGGDEQFF. The CDR3 nucleotides are TGCGCCAGCAGCGCCCGATTAGGGGCGGGGGGGGATGAGCAGTTCTTC.

This rearrangement joins TRBV30 to TRBJ1-1, with D possibly TRBD1 on 6 matching bases. Germline CDR1 and CDR2: GTSNPN and SVGIG (reference sequence). V was shortened by 3 bases and J by 3 bases, with 11 bases between the two germline ends. The CDR3 is 13 residues long. CDR3 DNA sequence: TGTGCCTGGAGAAAGGACAGCTACACTGAAGCTTTCTTT. It codes for CAWRKDSYTEAFF. The variable domain in full, completed from reference TRBV30 and TRBJ1-1, reads SQTIHQWPATLVQPVGSPLSLECTVEGTSNPNLYWYRQAAGRGLQLLFYSVGIGQISSEVPQNLSASRPQDRQFILSSKKLLLSDSGFYLCAWRKDSYTEAFFGQGTRLTVV.

The rearrangement uses TRBV18 and TRBJ2-5, with 9 bases lining up with TRBD2. CDR1 is KGHSH and CDR2 is LQKENI in the germline V gene. V lost 4 bases and J lost 1; bases outside the gene matches: 10. This CDR3 is built from 17 residues. CDR3 DNA sequence: TGTGCCAGCTCACGTACCCGGACTAGCGTATTCCAAGAGACCCAGTACTTC. Translating gives CASSRTRTSVFQETQYF.